One and the same sample provided the 12 T cell receptor delta chains below, sequenced in a study of Vδ1+ human thymocytes. Overall study findings and caveats: Thymic TRG and TRD repertoires appeared highly polyclonal.

The antigens for these receptors are not known. Sequences come from RNA converted to cDNA by reverse transcription. Multiplex PCR used pooled V-gene forward primers and a constant-region reverse primer to amplify CDR3s. TCRdb reanalyzed the multiplex PCR reads using CATT. The repertoire has about 75,000 delta-chain clones, 30% to 40% of them found once; the top ten carry over 0.2%. Sequencing was carried out using Vdelta1+ gamma-delta thymocytes from the thymus. The subset is: FACS-sorted CD3+ TCRalphabeta- TCRVdelta1+ TCRVdelta2- thymocytes. The source is a boy in the first two years of life who had congenital heart surgery.

This clone was observed a few times. V and J are TRDV1 and TRDJ1; no reliable D call. This CDR3 region has 17 residues. V lost 2 bases, J lost 10 bases, and 26 bases lay in between. In germline, CDR1 is TSWWSYY, CDR2 QGS. Here the CDR3 DNA reads TGTGCTCTTGGGGAAGATCTCAGGCCGCGGCGACGGGACCCACTCATCTTT. This codes for CALGEDLRPRRRDPLIF.

The chain joins TRDV1 to TRDJ1; D perhaps matches TRDD3 (10 bases). The CDR3 contains 24 residues. Trimming removed 1 base at V and 5 bases at J, with 41 bases between. Looked up from germline, CDR1 is TSWWSYY and CDR2 is QGS. CDR3 loop: CALGEPREPSYGGYAEEGPDKLIF. The CDR3 nucleotides read TGTGCTCTTGGGGAACCTCGCGAACCTTCCTACGGGGGATACGCGGAAGAGGGTCCGGATAAACTCATCTTT.

The V gene is TRDV1, the J gene TRDJ1; 8 bases are shared with TRDD3. V shed 3 bases, J shed 0 bases, and the junction held 6 bases outside the gene matches. Germline CDR1 reads TSWWSYY; CDR2 reads QGS. The CDR3 runs 16 residues. This CDR3 is CALGEQGGGYTDKLIF. CDR3 DNA: TGTGCTCTTGGGGAGCAGGGTGGGGGATACACCGATAAACTCATCTTT.

In this sample, this clone turned up a few times. V is TRDV1 and J is TRDJ1; TRDD3 aligns across 9 bases. CDR3 size: 21 residues. J lost 0 bases, V lost 1 base, and 18 bases had no gene match. Germline V gene lookup returns CDR1 TSWWSYY and CDR2 QGS. CDR3 nucleotides: TGTGCTCTTGGGGAACCCCCTACCTACCCTACTGGGGGACCGTACACCGATAAACTCATCTTT. Its translation is CALGEPPTYPTGGPYTDKLIF.

The chain is built from TRDV1 and TRDJ1; 7 nucleotides line up with TRDD3. This CDR3 has 21 amino acids. Germline V gives CDR1 TSWWSYY, CDR2 QGS. The V and J ends lost 3 bases and 2 bases, in that order; junction bases with no gene match: 24. The CDR3 reads CALGDTPTRSSWDTLTDKLIF. As DNA, the CDR3 is TGTGCTCTTGGGGATACCCCGACACGGTCCTCGTGGGATACTTTAACCGATAAACTCATCTTT.

This rearrangement joins TRDV1 to TRDJ1, with 9 bases identical to TRDD3. This CDR3 comprises 17 residues. After removal of 2 bases from V and 3 bases from J, the junction contained 10 bases not matched to a gene. Germline CDR1 TSWWSYY, CDR2 QGS. As DNA, the CDR3 is TGTGCTCTTGGGGAAAACTATCTGGGGGATTACGCCGATAAACTCATCTTT. This gives the protein CALGENYLGDYADKLIF.

The V gene is TRDV1, the J gene TRDJ1; 13 bases are shared with TRDD3. Per the germline V gene, CDR1 is TSWWSYY and CDR2 is QGS. V was clipped by 0 bases and J by 1 base; unmatched bases: 11. The CDR3 has 20 amino acids. The CDR3 region has the DNA TGTGCTCTTGGGGAACTAGAGGGAGTCACTGGGGGATACGGCACCGATAAACTCATCTTT. Protein product: CALGELEGVTGGYGTDKLIF.

This clone has a handful of counts. The chain couples TRDV1 to TRDJ1, with D possibly TRDD3 on 5 matching bases. V was pared by 3 bases and J by 0 bases, with 14 bases between. This CDR3 has 16 amino acids. The germline V gene has CDR1 TSWWSYY and CDR2 QGS. DNA of the CDR3: TGTGCTCTTGGGGAGGGATTCCCTGGGAACACCGATAAACTCATCTTT. This gives the protein CALGEGFPGNTDKLIF.

The sample holds a few counts of this clone. This rearrangement joins TRDV1 to TRDJ1; maybe TRDD2 (6 bases). Germline values: CDR1 TSWWSYY, CDR2 QGS. Trimming removed 0 bases from V and 1 base from J, with 18 bases in between. This CDR3 is built from 18 residues. CDR3 in DNA: TGTGCTCTTGGGGAACTTCCTTCCATCCTTATCGTCACCGATAAACTCATCTTT. Amino acids: CALGELPSILIVTDKLIF.

In this sample, this clone turned up a few times. The chain combines TRDV1 with TRDJ1, with TRDD3 matching 8 bases. The V segment lost 2 bases and the J segment 0 bases; nucleotides outside the gene matches: 20. CDR1 and CDR2 (germline): TSWWSYY, QGS. CDR3 length equals 21 residues. The CDR3 here is CALGETWSWGRRGEYTDKLIF. The CDR3 nucleotides read TGTGCTCTTGGGGAAACGTGGAGCTGGGGGAGAAGGGGAGAGTACACCGATAAACTCATCTTT.

Comment on this clone: Other DNA variants within this sample encode the same CDR3. The V and J genes are TRDV1 and TRDJ1, with a tentative D call TRDD3 (6 bases). The V end was cut by 6 bases, the J end by 0 bases, with 26 bases between. CDR1 and CDR2 from the germline V gene are TSWWSYY and QGS. The CDR3 is 19 amino acids. Here the CDR3 reads CALGQGGPKWGVNTDKLIF. The CDR3 region has the DNA TGTGCTCTTGGCCAGGGGGGACCTAAATGGGGGGTGAACACCGATAAACTCATCTTT.

This rearrangement joins TRDV1 to TRDJ1, with TRDD3 identical over 9 bases. V gave up 2 bases and J gave up 5 bases; unmatched junction bases: 27. The CDR3 covers 22 residues. CDR1 is TSWWSYY and CDR2 is QGS in the germline V gene. The CDR3 DNA reads as TGTGCTCTTGGGGAAGGGATGTTGGGGTACCTAAGGGGGATACCTTACATTGATAAACTCATCTTT. Amino acids: CALGEGMLGYLRGIPYIDKLIF.